This T cell receptor (beta chain) emerged from a study of post-analysis software for immune sequencing data. Study-wide background: The disease courses covered relapsing-remitting, secondary progressive and progressive-relapsing multiple sclerosis.

Prepared libraries of TCR beta cDNA carried unique molecular identifiers. Starting from around 0.96 to 9.9 million T cells, the study yielded about 490,000 cDNA molecules. TCRdb called the PCR reads again in MiXCR, with one record for every CDR3 protein. The sample has 650,000 to 900,000 distinct CDR3 sequences, 46% seen once. Only one count was recorded for this clonotype. The antigen is unknown. The CDR3 loop spans 13 amino acids. The V gene lost 3 bases and the J gene lost 4 bases, with 9 bases spanning the gap. Germline V lookup: CDR1 KGHSH, CDR2 LQKENI. General observations from the study: The study found significantly lower normalized Chao1 diversity in multiple sclerosis patients than in controls. The five TRBV segments detected at higher frequency in patients than in controls included TRBV5-6, TRBV5-1 and TRBV20-1. F measure showed strong co-clustering of same-batch samples.

The chain has TRBV18 and TRBJ1-1, with D uncertain. This clonotype was obtained from a girl aged 10 to 17 with multiple sclerosis. The sample consisted of blood. The DNA for the CDR3 is TGTGCCAGCTCACCTAAAGCGGGCACTGAAGCTTTCTTT. As protein: CASSPKAGTEAFF. The full variable domain, completed using reference TRBV18 and TRBJ1-1, is NAGVMQNPRHLVRRRGQEARLRCSPMKGHSHVYWYRQLPEEGLKFMVYLQKENIIDESGMPKERFSAEFPKEGPSILRIQQVVRGDSAAYFCASSPKAGTEAFFGQGTRLTVV.